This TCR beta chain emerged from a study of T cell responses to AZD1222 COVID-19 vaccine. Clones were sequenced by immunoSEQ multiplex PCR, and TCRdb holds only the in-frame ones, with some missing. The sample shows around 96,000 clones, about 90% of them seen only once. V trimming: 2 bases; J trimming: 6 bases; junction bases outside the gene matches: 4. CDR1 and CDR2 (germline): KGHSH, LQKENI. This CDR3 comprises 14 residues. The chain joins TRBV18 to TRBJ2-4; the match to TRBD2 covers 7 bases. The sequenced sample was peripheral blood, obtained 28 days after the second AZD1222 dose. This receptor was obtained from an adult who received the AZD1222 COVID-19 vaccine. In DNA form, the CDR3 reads TGTGCCAGCTCACCAGGACTAGGGGTAAACATTCAGTACTTC. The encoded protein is CASSPGLGVNIQYF.